Listed below are T cell receptor beta chains from one sample, sequenced in a study of PD-1 blockade in classical Hodgkin lymphoma. The method was immunoSEQ multiplex PCR; TCRdb's version includes in-frame clones alone and lacks a portion of them. The table has more than 70,000 clones, roughly 91% seen once. This sample comprised peripheral blood mononuclear cells (PBMCs), obtained before the second cycle of nivolumab. These receptors originate from a human donor with classical Hodgkin lymphoma. Each CDR3 is given with its conserved first and last residue. The order of the fields is J gene, V gene, CDR3 protein.

J: TRBJ1-1
V: TRBV5-1
CDR3: CASSWGTTYMNTEAFF

J: TRBJ2-7
V: TRBV30
CDR3: CAWSAIRDRGAYEQYF

J: TRBJ1-1
V: TRBV27
CDR3: CASSMGQGRWVRNTEAFF

J: TRBJ1-5
V: TRBV19
CDR3: CASSPGTGSNQPQHF

J: TRBJ2-2
V: TRBV11-2
CDR3: CASRLGSLGRTGELFF

J: TRBJ2-3
V: TRBV9
CDR3: CASSYGPSTDTQYF

J: TRBJ2-3
V: TRBV28
CDR3: CASSQGTTVRTDTQYF

J: TRBJ1-1
V: TRBV29-1
CDR3: CSVWGLRNTEAFF

J: TRBJ1-1
V: TRBV6-1
CDR3: CASSELGAAFF

J: TRBJ2-1
V: TRBV28
CDR3: CASSLTGLAGGPSYNEQFF

J: TRBJ2-5
V: TRBV27
CDR3: CASSWTTGLMKTQYF

J: TRBJ1-6
V: TRBV2
CDR3: CASSETPSPLHF

J: TRBJ1-1
V: TRBV7-7
CDR3: CASSQWDRGTDEAFF

J: TRBJ2-3
V: TRBV5-1
CDR3: CASSLGAGRRTDTQYF

J: TRBJ2-7
V: TRBV27
CDR3: CASSLGRTGVEQYF

J: TRBJ2-7
V: TRBV27
CDR3: CASSPSPSYEQYF

J: TRBJ2-7
V: TRBV10-3
CDR3: CAISAYREGSEQYF

J: TRBJ2-7
V: TRBV27
CDR3: CASSLDPLGSYEQYF

J: TRBJ1-2
V: TRBV6-5
CDR3: CASSLRTGVYGYTF

J: TRBJ2-6
V: TRBV5-1
CDR3: CASSPRGDVDSGANVLTF

J: TRBJ1-1
V: TRBV30
CDR3: CAWSVPEVGTEAFF

J: TRBJ1-5
V: TRBV9
CDR3: CASSGGTAFSNQPQHF

J: TRBJ2-7
V: TRBV6-5
CDR3: CASSRTSGYEQYF

J: TRBJ1-1
V: TRBV30
CDR3: CAWGQGKWNTEAFF

J: TRBJ2-5
V: TRBV7-2
CDR3: CASSSTGTTQETQYF

J: TRBJ2-3
V: TRBV14
CDR3: CASSKTGTPTDTQYF

J: TRBJ2-7
V: TRBV27
CDR3: CASSKPFGTGGEQYF

J: TRBJ2-3
V: TRBV4-2
CDR3: CASSQARALDTQYF

J: TRBJ1-1
V: TRBV30
CDR3: CAFAGQPNTEAFF

J: TRBJ2-1
V: TRBV10-3
CDR3: CAIGQGARDNEQFF

J: TRBJ1-2
V: TRBV6-5
CDR3: CASSSRGIYGYTF

J: TRBJ1-4
V: TRBV9
CDR3: CASSVEGVLWEKLFF

J: TRBJ1-2
V: TRBV9
CDR3: CASSAETGTGYTF

J: TRBJ2-7
V: TRBV6-5
CDR3: CASRGTGGYEQYF

J: TRBJ2-1
V: TRBV5-5
CDR3: CASRREWGVNEQFF

J: TRBJ2-4
V: TRBV19
CDR3: CASSMWGSKNIQYF

J: TRBJ2-7
V: TRBV4-1
CDR3: CASSQDGVSSYEQYF

J: TRBJ2-5
V: TRBV30
CDR3: CAWSVTVGWGQETQYF